This T cell receptor (beta chain) was captured in a study of cytomegalovirus exposure and HLA in healthy donors. Study-wide results and limits: It is likely that the observed cluster of highly shared sequence variants was a sequencing artifact.

This clone was seen a few times. What it binds is not known. Use of 60 Vbeta and 13 Jbeta primers characterized the PCR. Sequencing used immunoSEQ multiplex PCR; TCRdb keeps in-frame clones, though not all of them. This sample carries about 130,000 clones, around 70% of them seen once, and the ten largest clones take 4%. The material sequenced was PBMCs. This TCR was recovered from a middle-aged man in good health and CMV-seropositive.

The CDR3: CASSYSQGSNYGYTF. For the CDR3, the DNA is TGTGCCAGCAGTTACTCGCAGGGTTCCAACTATGGCTACACCTTC. The gene calls are TRBV6-5 and TRBJ1-2, with D perhaps TRBD1 (5 bases). The germline V gene has CDR1 MNHEY and CDR2 SVGAGI. Trimming removed 0 bases at V and 2 bases at J, with 10 bases between. The length of the CDR3 is 15 residues.